Following are 3 T cell receptor beta chains from one sample sequenced in a study of memory CD4+ T cells and cytomegalovirus serostatus. Using immunoSEQ multiplex PCR, the repertoire was profiled, and TCRdb retains in-frame clones only, with some absent. Found here are roughly 60,000 clones, 70% to 80% of them singletons; the top ten hold nearly 0.9%. Single viable CD3+CD4+CD8-CD45RO+ cells were sorted as the memory CD4+ T cells. Sample: memory CD4+ T cells from blood. These receptors all stem from an adult in good health and CMV-seronegative.

This clone has only a few counts. The rearrangement links TRBV18 to TRBJ1-1, with a weak D call TRBD1 (5 bases). There are 16 residues in the CDR3. In germline, CDR1 is KGHSH, CDR2 LQKENI. V lost 0 bases, J lost 4 bases, and 15 bases lay in between. In DNA form, the CDR3 reads TGTGCCAGCTCACCACCTGGGAGGGGTTCGGGCACTGAAGCTTTCTTT. This translates into CASSPPGRGSGTEAFF.

V usage is TRBV4-3 and J usage is TRBJ1-5, with D hard to call. Germline assignment: CDR1 LGHNA and CDR2 YSLEER. The CDR3 runs to 15 residues. Trimming took 6 bases from V and 2 from J, leaving 14 bases between them. CDR3 protein: CASSSKVVGNQPQHF. The CDR3 nucleotides are TGCGCCAGCAGTTCCAAAGTGGTGGGCAATCAGCCCCAGCATTTT.

The rearrangement joins TRBV19 to TRBJ2-1, with a tentative D call TRBD2 (5 bases). V was clipped by 3 bases and J by 4 bases, with 19 bases between them. The CDR3 runs 17 residues. Germline CDR1 is LNHDA and CDR2 is SQIVND (reference sequence). The CDR3 here is CASSIRGLGRTYNEQFF. For the CDR3, the DNA is TGTGCCAGTAGTATCCGAGGGTTGGGTAGAACTTACAATGAGCAGTTCTTC.